Reported below is one T cell receptor beta chain. These donors, healthy bone marrow donors, were studied. The PCR made use of 60 Vbeta and 13 Jbeta primers. Produced via immunoSEQ multiplex PCR; TCRdb's table is partial and in-frame only. The repertoire holds about 190,000 clones, over 70% seen once, with approximately 2.8% in the top ten. The CDR3 has 13 residues. Between the trimmed V and J ends, which lost 3 bases and 9 bases, there was a span of 12 bases. CDR1 is LNHDA, CDR2 SQIVND, per germline (reference sequence). These data come from a study of cytomegalovirus exposure and HLA in healthy donors. About the study: An early data release held tens of millions of unique TCRs from HLA-typed donors.

This TCR was recovered from a young woman in good health and CMV-seropositive. The sample taken for sequencing was PBMCs. The chain recombines TRBV19 with TRBJ2-1; possibly TRBD2 for D (5 bases). The CDR3 nucleotides read TGTGCCAGTAGTATCATGGCTAGCAGTGAGCAGTTCTTC. Translation: CASSIMASSEQFF.